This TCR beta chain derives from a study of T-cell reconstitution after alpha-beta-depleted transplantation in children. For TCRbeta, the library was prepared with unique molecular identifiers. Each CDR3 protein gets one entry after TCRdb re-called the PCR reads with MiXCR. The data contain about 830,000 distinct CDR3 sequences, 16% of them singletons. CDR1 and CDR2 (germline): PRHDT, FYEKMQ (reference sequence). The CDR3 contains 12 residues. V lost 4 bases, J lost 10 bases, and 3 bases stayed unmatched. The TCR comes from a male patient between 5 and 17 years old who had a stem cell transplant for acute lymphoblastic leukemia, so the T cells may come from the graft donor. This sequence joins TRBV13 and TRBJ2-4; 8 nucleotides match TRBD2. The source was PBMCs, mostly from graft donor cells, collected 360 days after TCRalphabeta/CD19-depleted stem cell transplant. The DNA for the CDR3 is TGTGCCAGCAGCTCACCTAGCGGGATTCAGTACTTC. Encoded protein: CASSSPSGIQYF.